The rows below give T cell receptor beta chains drawn from one sample of a study of blood T cell repertoires in COVID-19. Sequenced by immunoSEQ multiplex PCR; TCRdb stores in-frame clones only, minus some. The table records 90,000 to 150,000 clones, around 80% of them present only once. The sample was peripheral blood. Source of these receptors: a man in his fifties or sixties with acute or convalescent COVID-19. Each CDR3 is given with its conserved first and last residue. The D gene is left open where the match is weak. Only some rows state a clone size, as once, few, many or a class for expanded clones.

size,J,D,V,DNA,CDR3
-,TRBJ2-3,TRBD2,TRBV9,TGTGCCAGCAGCCCTCACAGCGGGAAAGGGACAGATACGCAGTATTTT,CASSPHSGKGTDTQYF
-,TRBJ2-1,-,TRBV5-1,TGCGCCAGCAGCTTGAGACAGGTTTCTTTCCGCTACAATGAGCAGTTCTTC,CASSLRQVSFRYNEQFF
once,TRBJ2-1,-,TRBV5-1,TGCGCCAGCAGCTTGGTGGAACAGCTACTTTTATCGTACAATGAGCAGTTCTTC,CASSLVEQLLLSYNEQFF
-,TRBJ1-1,-,TRBV6-5,TGTGCCAGCAGTTATTGGGACCTGGGAGGGAACACTGAAGCTTTCTTT,CASSYWDLGGNTEAFF
-,TRBJ2-2,TRBD2,TRBV6-2/TRBV6-3,TGTGCCAGCAGCCGGGGTGGCGGGAGAGGGACCGGGGAGCTGTTTTTT,CASSRGGGRGTGELFF
-,TRBJ2-1,-,TRBV27,TGTGCCAGCAGTTTGGGCCAGACCCCACCTGTAGACAATGAGCAGTTCTTC,CASSLGQTPPVDNEQFF
-,TRBJ2-1,TRBD2,TRBV3-1/TRBV3-2,TGTGCCAGCAGCCAAGTAACTAGCGGGGAATCTGAGCAGTTCTTC,CASSQVTSGESEQFF
-,TRBJ1-1,TRBD1,TRBV9,TGTGCCAGCAGCGACGACAGGGGGCTGAACACTGAAGCTTTCTTT,CASSDDRGLNTEAFF
-,TRBJ2-3,-,TRBV7-2,TGTGCCAGCAGCTTAGTTGGGGGGGCTAGCACAGATACGCAGTATTTT,CASSLVGGASTDTQYF
-,TRBJ2-3,TRBD2,TRBV6-1,TGTGCCAGCAGTGACGACATCCTAGCGGGGGGGCTAGTAGATACGCAGTATTTT,CASSDDILAGGLVDTQYF
-,TRBJ1-1,-,TRBV29-1,TGCAGCGTTGAGCGAGGGTTGTATGAAGCTTTCTTT,CSVERGLYEAFF
-,TRBJ1-2,TRBD1,TRBV6-5,TGTGCCAGCACACGGACAGGGGGCGCGGGTGGCTACACCTTC,CASTRTGGAGGYTF
-,TRBJ2-1,TRBD2,TRBV10-3,TGTGCCATCAGTGAGCCCTACGGGTCCAGCGGGAGGTCCCACTCCTACAATGAGCAGTTCTTC,CAISEPYGSSGRSHSYNEQFF
-,TRBJ2-3,-,TRBV5-8,TGTGCCAGCAGCTTCTTATCCGGGGGCACAGATACGCAGTATTTT,CASSFLSGGTDTQYF
-,TRBJ1-1,-,TRBV6-2/TRBV6-3,TGTGCCAGCAGCAACCTAGGTCGAGAAGCTTTCTTT,CASSNLGREAFF
-,TRBJ2-1,TRBD2,TRBV7-3,TGTGCCAGCAGCCAAAACATGGGGGGGAATGAGCAGTTCTTC,CASSQNMGGNEQFF
-,TRBJ1-2,TRBD1,TRBV3-1/TRBV3-2,TGTGCCAGCACCTGGACAGGGGGCAACTATGGCTACACCTTC,CASTWTGGNYGYTF
-,TRBJ2-5,-,TRBV3-1/TRBV3-2,TGTGCCAGCAGCCAATGGCAGGGCCCCTCCCAAGAGACCCAGTACTTC,CASSQWQGPSQETQYF
-,TRBJ2-4,-,TRBV15,TGTGCCACCAGGGCAGGGGATATTAACATTCAGTACTTC,CATRAGDINIQYF
-,TRBJ2-1,-,TRBV28,TGTGCCAGCAGCCTCAACCGACTAGGCTCCTACAATGAGCAGTTCTTC,CASSLNRLGSYNEQFF